This entry is about one T cell receptor beta chain. The source of the sample is a study of CD8 T cells in Susac syndrome. The sequenced target, TCR beta, came from blood CD8+ and CD4+ T cells. It was with random hexamers that roughly 0.5 to 1 ug RNA was reverse transcribed. TCRdb re-called the immunoSEQ multiplex PCR reads through MiXCR, storing one row per CDR3 protein. The repertoire includes about 190,000 distinct CDR3 sequences, roughly 94% of them detected once, and approximately 0.15% sits in the top ten. Germline values: CDR1 SNHLY, CDR2 FYNNEI. This CDR3 is built from 14 residues. V lost 5 bases and J lost 5, with 13 bases in between.

This TCR came from a human donor with Susac syndrome. Input material: CD8+ T cells from PBMCs. The chain joins TRBV2 to TRBJ1-5; D unclear. The CDR3 DNA sequence: TGTGCCAGCAGTCTAGAGGTCGGCGATCAGCCCCAGCATTTT. It is translated as CASSLEVGDQPQHF. Full variable domain (outside the CDR3, taken from reference TRBV2 and TRBJ1-5): EPEVTQTPSHQVTQMGQEVILRCVPISNHLYFYWYRQILGQKVEFLVSFYNNEISEKSEIFDDQFSVERPDGSNFTLKIRSTKLEDSAMYFCASSLEVGDQPQHFGDGTRLSIL.